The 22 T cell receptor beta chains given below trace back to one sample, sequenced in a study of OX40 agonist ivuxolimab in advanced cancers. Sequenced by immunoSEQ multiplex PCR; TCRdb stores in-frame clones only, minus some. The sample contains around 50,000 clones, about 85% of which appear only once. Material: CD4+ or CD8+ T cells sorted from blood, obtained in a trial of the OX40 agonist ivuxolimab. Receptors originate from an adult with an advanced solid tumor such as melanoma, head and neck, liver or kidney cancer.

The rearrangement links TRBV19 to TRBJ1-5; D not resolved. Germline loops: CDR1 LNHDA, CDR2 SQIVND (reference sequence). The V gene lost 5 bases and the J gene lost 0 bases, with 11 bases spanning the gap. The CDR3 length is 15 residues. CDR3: CASSDPLGSNQPQHF. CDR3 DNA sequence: TGTGCCAGTAGTGACCCGTTGGGTAGCAATCAGCCCCAGCATTTT.

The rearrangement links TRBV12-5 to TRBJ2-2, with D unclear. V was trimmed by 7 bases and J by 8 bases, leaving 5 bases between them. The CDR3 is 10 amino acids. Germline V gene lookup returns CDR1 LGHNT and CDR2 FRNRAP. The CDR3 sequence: CASAKGELFF. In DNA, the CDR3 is TGTGCTAGTGCGAAGGGGGAGCTGTTTTTT. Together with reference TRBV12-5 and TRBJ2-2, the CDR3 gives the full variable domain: DARVTQTPRHKVTEMGQEVTMRCQPILGHNTVFWYRQTMMQGLELLAYFRNRAPLDDSGMPKDRFSAEMPDATLATLKIQPSEPRDSAVYFCASAKGELFFGEGSRLTVL.

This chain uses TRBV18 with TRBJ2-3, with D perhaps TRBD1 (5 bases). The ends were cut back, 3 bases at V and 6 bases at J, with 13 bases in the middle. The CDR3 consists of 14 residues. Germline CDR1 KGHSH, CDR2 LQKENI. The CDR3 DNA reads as TGTGCCAGCTCACCTGTGGGGCCAGGGGATACGCAGTATTTT. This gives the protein CASSPVGPGDTQYF. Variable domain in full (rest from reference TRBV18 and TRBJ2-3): NAGVMQNPRHLVRRRGQEARLRCSPMKGHSHVYWYRQLPEEGLKFMVYLQKENIIDESGMPKERFSAEFPKEGPSILRIQQVVRGDSAAYFCASSPVGPGDTQYFGPGTRLTVL.

The CDR3 is CASSLDPSGGAWNEQFF. In DNA, the CDR3 is TGTGCCAGCAGCTTAGATCCTAGCGGGGGGGCCTGGAATGAGCAGTTCTTC. The chain joins TRBV11-2 to TRBJ2-1, with 12 bases fitting TRBD2. V lost 0 bases, J lost 7 bases, and 7 bases stayed unmatched. From germline, CDR1 is SGHAT and CDR2 FQNNGV. This CDR3 is 17 amino acids long.

CDR3 nucleotide sequence: TGTGCCAGCAGCCCGTGGGGGAGGGAAGAGACCCAGTACTTC. It is translated as CASSPWGREETQYF. The chain couples TRBV5-4 to TRBJ2-5; 7 bases agree with TRBD2. Trimming at V came to 4 bases and at J to 3 bases, leaving 6 bases not matched to a gene. Germline values: CDR1 SGHNT, CDR2 YYREEE (reference sequence). The CDR3 contains 14 residues.

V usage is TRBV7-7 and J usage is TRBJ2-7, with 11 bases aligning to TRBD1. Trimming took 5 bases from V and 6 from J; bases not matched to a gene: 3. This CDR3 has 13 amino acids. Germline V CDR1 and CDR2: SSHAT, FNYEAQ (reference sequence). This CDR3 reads CASSGGQGVEQYF. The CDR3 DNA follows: TGTGCCAGCAGCGGGGGACAGGGGGTCGAGCAGTACTTC.

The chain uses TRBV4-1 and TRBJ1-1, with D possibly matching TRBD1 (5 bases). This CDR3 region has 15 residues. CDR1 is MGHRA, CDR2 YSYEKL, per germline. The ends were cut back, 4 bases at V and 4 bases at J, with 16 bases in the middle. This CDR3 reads CASSLGGDRGTEAFF. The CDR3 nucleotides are TGCGCCAGCAGCCTTGGAGGGGATAGGGGCACTGAAGCTTTCTTT.

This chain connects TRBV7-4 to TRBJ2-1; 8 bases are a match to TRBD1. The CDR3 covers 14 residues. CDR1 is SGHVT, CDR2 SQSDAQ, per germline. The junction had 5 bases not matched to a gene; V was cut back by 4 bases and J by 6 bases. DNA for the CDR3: TGTGCCAGCAGCTCGGACAGGGTGTCCAATGAGCAGTTCTTC. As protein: CASSSDRVSNEQFF. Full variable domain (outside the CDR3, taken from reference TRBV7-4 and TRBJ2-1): GAGVSQSPRYKVAKRGRDVALRCDSISGHVTLYWYRQTLGQGSEVLTYSQSDAQRDKSGRPSGRFSAERPERSVSTLKIQRTEQGDSAVYLCASSSDRVSNEQFFGPGTRLTVL.

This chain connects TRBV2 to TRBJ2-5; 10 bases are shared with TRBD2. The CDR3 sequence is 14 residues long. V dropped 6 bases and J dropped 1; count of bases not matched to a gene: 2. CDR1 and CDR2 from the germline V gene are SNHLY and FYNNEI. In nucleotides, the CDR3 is TGTGCCAGCAGACTAGCGGGGCTCCAAGAGACCCAGTACTTC. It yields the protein CASRLAGLQETQYF.

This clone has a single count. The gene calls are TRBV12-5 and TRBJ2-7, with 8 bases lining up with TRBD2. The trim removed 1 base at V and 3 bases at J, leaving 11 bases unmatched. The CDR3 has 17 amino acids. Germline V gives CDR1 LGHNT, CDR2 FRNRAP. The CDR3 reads CASGLGDPAGDLYEQYV. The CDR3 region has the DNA TGTGCTAGTGGTTTGGGGGATCCAGCGGGGGATCTCTACGAGCAGTACGTC.

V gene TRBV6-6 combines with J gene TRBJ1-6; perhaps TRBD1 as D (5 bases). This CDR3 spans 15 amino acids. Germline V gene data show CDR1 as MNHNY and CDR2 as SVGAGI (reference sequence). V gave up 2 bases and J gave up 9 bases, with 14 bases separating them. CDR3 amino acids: CASSYPGPGPSPLHF. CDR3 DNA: TGTGCCAGCAGTTACCCGGGACCCGGCCCTTCACCCCTCCACTTT.

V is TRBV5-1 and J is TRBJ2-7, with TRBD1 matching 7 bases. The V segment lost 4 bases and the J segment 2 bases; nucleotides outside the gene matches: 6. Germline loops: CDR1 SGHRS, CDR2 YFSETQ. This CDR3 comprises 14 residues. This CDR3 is CASSHGQEAYEQYF. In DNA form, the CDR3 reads TGCGCCAGCAGCCACGGACAGGAAGCCTACGAGCAGTACTTC.

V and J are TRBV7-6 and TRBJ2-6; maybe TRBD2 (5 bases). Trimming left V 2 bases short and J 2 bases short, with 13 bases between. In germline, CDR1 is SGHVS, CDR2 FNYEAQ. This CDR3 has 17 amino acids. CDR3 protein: CASSLNLAGPGANVLTF. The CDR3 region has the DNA TGTGCCAGCAGCTTAAACCTAGCAGGCCCTGGGGCCAACGTCCTGACTTTC.

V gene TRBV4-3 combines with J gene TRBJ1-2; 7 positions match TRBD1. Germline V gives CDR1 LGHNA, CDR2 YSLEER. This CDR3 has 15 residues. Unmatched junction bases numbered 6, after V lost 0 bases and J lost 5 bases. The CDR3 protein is CASSQDRQGGYGYTF. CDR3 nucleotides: TGCGCCAGCAGCCAAGATCGCCAGGGGGGGTATGGCTACACCTTC.

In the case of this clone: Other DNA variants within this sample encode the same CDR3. CDR3 bases: TGTGCCAGTCGACTAGCGGGGGGCACAGATACGCAGTATTTT. Amino acids: CASRLAGGTDTQYF. This rearrangement joins TRBV27 to TRBJ2-3; 12 bases are a match to TRBD2. This CDR3 is 14 amino acids long. The germline V gene has CDR1 MNHEY and CDR2 SMNVEV (reference sequence). The V segment lost 9 bases and the J segment 1 base; nucleotides outside the gene matches: 2.

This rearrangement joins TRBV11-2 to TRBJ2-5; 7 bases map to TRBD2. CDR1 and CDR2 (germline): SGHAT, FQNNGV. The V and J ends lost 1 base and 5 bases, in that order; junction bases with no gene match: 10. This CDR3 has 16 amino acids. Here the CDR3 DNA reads TGTGCCAGCAGCTTAGGGCCGCCGGGGCGGGGGGAGACCCAGTACTTC. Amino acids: CASSLGPPGRGETQYF.

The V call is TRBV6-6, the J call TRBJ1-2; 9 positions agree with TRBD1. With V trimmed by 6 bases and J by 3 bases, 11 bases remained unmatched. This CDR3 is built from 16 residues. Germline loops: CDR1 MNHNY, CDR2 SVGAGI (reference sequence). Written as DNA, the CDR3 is TGTGCCAGCAGCCCGACGAGGACAGGGGAGGACTATGGCTACACCTTC. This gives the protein CASSPTRTGEDYGYTF.

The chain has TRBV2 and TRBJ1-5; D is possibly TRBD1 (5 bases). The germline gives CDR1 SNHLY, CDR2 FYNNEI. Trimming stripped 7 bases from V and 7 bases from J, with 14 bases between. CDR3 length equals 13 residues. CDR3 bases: TGTGCCAGCATGGTAACAGGAAAGCAGCCCCAGCATTTT. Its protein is CASMVTGKQPQHF.

CDR3 protein: CASSLSLGGNTEAFF. As DNA, the CDR3 is TGTGCCAGCAGCTTATCGCTGGGAGGGAACACTGAAGCTTTCTTT. V gene TRBV11-2 combines with J gene TRBJ1-1; D gene unclear. The CDR3 is 15 residues long. V was cut by 2 bases and J by 1 base, with 11 bases left in between. Germline CDR1 SGHAT, CDR2 FQNNGV.

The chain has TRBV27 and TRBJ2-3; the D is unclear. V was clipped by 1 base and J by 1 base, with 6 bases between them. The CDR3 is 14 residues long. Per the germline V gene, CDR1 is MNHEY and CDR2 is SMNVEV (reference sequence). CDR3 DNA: TGTGCCAGCAGTTTATGGCCAGGCACAGATACGCAGTATTTT. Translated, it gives CASSLWPGTDTQYF.

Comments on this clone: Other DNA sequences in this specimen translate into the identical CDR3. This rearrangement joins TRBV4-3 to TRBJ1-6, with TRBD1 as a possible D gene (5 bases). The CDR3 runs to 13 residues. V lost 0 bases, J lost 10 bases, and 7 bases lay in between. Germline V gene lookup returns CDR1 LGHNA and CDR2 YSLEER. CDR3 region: CASSQDGGSPLHF. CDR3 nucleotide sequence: TGCGCCAGCAGCCAAGATGGGGGGTCACCCCTCCACTTT.

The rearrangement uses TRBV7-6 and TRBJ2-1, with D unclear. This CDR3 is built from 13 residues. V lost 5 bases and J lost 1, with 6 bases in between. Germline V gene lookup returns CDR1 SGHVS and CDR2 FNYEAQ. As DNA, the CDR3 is TGTGCCAGCAGCCAAGGGTCCTACAATGAGCAGTTCTTC. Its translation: CASSQGSYNEQFF.